A single sample is the source of the 26 T cell receptor beta chains below, sequenced in a study of blood T cells in healthy people across ages. Next came a second PCR, run for roughly 6 to 11 cycles, which used a sample-barcoded 5' primer along with a J-beta primer mix. Via MiXCR, TCRdb re-called the 5' RACE reads, giving one row per CDR3 protein. This table holds approximately 1,700,000 distinct CDR3 sequences, approximately 40% found once. Sequenced: blood. The receptor set was obtained from a human donor in good health.

The chain employs TRBV7-2 and TRBJ2-1; 9 bases are a match to TRBD1. The germline gives CDR1 SGHTA, CDR2 FQGNSA. J lost 6 bases, V lost 5 bases, and 8 bases had no gene match. There are 15 residues in the CDR3. The CDR3 here is CASSHDRGGCNEQFF. The CDR3 DNA reads TGTGCCAGCAGCCACGACAGGGGGGGTTGCAATGAGCAGTTCTTC.

Only a few counts were recorded for this clonotype. The rearrangement joins TRBV12-3 or TRBV12-4 to TRBJ2-7; D remains ambiguous. Between the trimmed V and J ends, which lost 6 bases and 3 bases, there was a span of 12 bases. This CDR3 region has 13 residues. The CDR3: CASSRTTFYEQYF. The CDR3 DNA sequence: TGTGCCAGCAGCCGTACTACCTTCTACGAGCAGTACTTC.

This clonotype has a handful of counts. J is TRBJ2-5 and V is TRBV20-1; D is possibly TRBD1 (6 bases). The CDR3 length is 12 residues. Germline V gene lookup returns CDR1 DFQATT and CDR2 SNEGSKA (reference sequence). V was clipped by 4 bases and J by 2 bases, with 8 bases between them. CDR3 sequence (DNA): TGCAGTGCTATGGACAGACAAGAGACCCAGTACTTC. Residues: CSAMDRQETQYF.

This clonotype was counted many times. The CDR3 bases are TGTGCCAGCAGCGGACTAAATACAGATACGCAGTATTTT. This gives the protein CASSGLNTDTQYF. The V gene is TRBV7-7, the J gene TRBJ2-3; D may be TRBD2 (6 bases). The germline V gene has CDR1 SSHAT and CDR2 FNYEAQ (reference sequence). V shed 5 bases and J shed 3 bases, with 9 bases lying between them. This CDR3 has 13 amino acids.

The rearrangement joins TRBV6-5 to TRBJ1-2, with D hard to call. The germline V gene encodes CDR1 MNHEY and CDR2 SVGAGI. The CDR3 has 18 residues. Deletions cut 0 bases from V and 1 base from J, with 18 bases between. DNA for the CDR3: TGTGCCAGCAGTTACTCAAGGAGGGCCGGGGTTTTTAACTATGGCTACACCTTC. Its translation is CASSYSRRAGVFNYGYTF.

The count of this clonotype is one. The chain carries TRBV12-3 or TRBV12-4 and TRBJ1-1; possibly TRBD1 for D (5 bases). The CDR3 loop spans 14 amino acids. V was pared by 5 bases and J by 3 bases, with 13 bases between. The CDR3 sequence is CASSLRQRDTEAFF. The CDR3 nucleotides read TGTGCCAGCAGTCTCCGACAGCGAGACACTGAAGCTTTCTTT.

The gene calls are TRBV5-1 and TRBJ2-3; D uncertain. The CDR3 contains 17 residues. CDR1 SGHRS and CDR2 YFSETQ come from the germline V gene. Trimming pared 7 bases from V and 0 bases from J, leaving 21 bases between. CDR3 loop: CASALLRMAPSTDTQYF. For the CDR3, the DNA is TGCGCCAGCGCCCTTCTTCGGATGGCTCCCAGCACAGATACGCAGTATTTT.

The chain uses TRBV27 and TRBJ1-1; D is uncertain. Germline-derived CDR1 and CDR2 are MNHEY and SMNVEV (reference sequence). This CDR3 is built from 13 residues. Trimming shortened V by 5 bases and J by 1 base, and 8 bases separated the two germline ends. The chain's CDR3 is CASSGEWNTEAFF. The CDR3 coding sequence is TGTGCCAGCAGTGGGGAGTGGAACACTGAAGCTTTCTTT.

This clonotype came up a few times. This chain uses TRBV5-4 with TRBJ1-2, with unresolved D. The length of the CDR3 is 15 residues. The germline gives CDR1 SGHNT, CDR2 YYREEE (reference sequence). V was pared by 5 bases and J by 3 bases, with 17 bases between. The CDR3 coding sequence is TGTGCCAGCAGTAACCCCTCCTCTTCGGACTATGGCTACACCTTC. It yields the protein CASSNPSSSDYGYTF.

This clonotype has a single count. The chain links TRBV5-1 to TRBJ2-7; 9 bases agree with TRBD1. The CDR3 is 15 residues long. Germline CDR1 is SGHRS and CDR2 is YFSETQ. V dropped 2 bases and J dropped 4; count of bases not matched to a gene: 7. The CDR3 here is CASSFFPGQGYEQYF. CDR3 DNA sequence: TGCGCCAGCAGCTTTTTCCCGGGACAGGGTTACGAGCAGTACTTC. The full variable domain, its missing parts supplied by reference TRBV5-1 and TRBJ2-7, is KAGVTQTPRYLIKTRGQQVTLSCSPISGHRSVSWYQQTPGQGLQFLFEYFSETQRNKGNFPGRFSGRQFSNSRSEMNVSTLELGDSALYLCASSFFPGQGYEQYFGPGTRLTVT.

CDR3 region: CASSLAHAGGNIQYF. In nucleotides, the CDR3 is TGTGCCAGCAGCTTAGCGCACGCAGGTGGCAACATTCAGTACTTC. The J gene is TRBJ2-4, the V gene TRBV7-2; D is uncertain. The CDR3 covers 15 residues. The germline V gene has CDR1 SGHTA and CDR2 FQGNSA. V lost 0 bases, J lost 7 bases, and 13 bases lay in between.

The table lists this clonotype with a count of one. CDR3: CSARGGSSSGETQYF. The CDR3 DNA follows: TGCAGTGCTAGAGGGGGCAGTTCCTCAGGAGAGACCCAGTACTTC. The rearrangement uses TRBV20-1 and TRBJ2-5; the D gene is possibly TRBD1 (5 bases). Germline V gene lookup returns CDR1 DFQATT and CDR2 SNEGSKA (reference sequence). V was clipped by 1 base and J by 4 bases, with 16 bases between them. This CDR3 region has 15 residues.

This clonotype was detected a few times. The chain joins TRBV10-3 to TRBJ2-7; D not resolved. The CDR3 runs to 12 residues. Per germline, CDR1 ENHRY and CDR2 SYGVKD. V dropped 6 bases and J dropped 3 bases, with 9 bases sitting between them. In DNA, the CDR3 is TGTGCCATCAGCGAGATTAACTACGAGCAGTACTTC. Protein: CAISEINYEQYF.

The J gene is TRBJ1-5, the V gene TRBV3-1; D not certain. The germline gives CDR1 LGHDT, CDR2 YNNKEL (reference sequence). The CDR3 contains 15 residues. Trimming pared 0 bases from V and 3 bases from J, leaving 9 bases between. The CDR3 sequence is CASSQDYTPNQPQHF. In DNA form, the CDR3 reads TGTGCCAGCAGCCAAGATTATACACCCAATCAGCCCCAGCATTTT.

This chain joins TRBV12-3 or TRBV12-4 and TRBJ2-1; 7 bases align to TRBD2. V lost 6 bases, J lost 8 bases, and 10 bases stayed unmatched. This CDR3 contains 14 residues. CDR3 DNA sequence: TGTGCCAGCAGCCGTTCCGGGGCGGGGGATGAGCAGTTCTTC. Encoded protein: CASSRSGAGDEQFF.

This clonotype occurred a few times. The chain combines TRBV5-1 with TRBJ2-5; 12 nucleotides match TRBD2. V lost 4 bases and J lost 5; bases outside the gene matches: 3. The germline gives CDR1 SGHRS, CDR2 YFSETQ. The CDR3 is 14 residues long. CDR3 region: CASSIGTSGETQYF. Here the CDR3 DNA reads TGCGCCAGCAGCATCGGGACTAGCGGGGAGACCCAGTACTTC.

A few counts support this clonotype. The chain joins TRBV10-3 to TRBJ2-5, with a possible D match to TRBD2 (5 bases). The CDR3 totals 12 residues. Trimming took 8 bases from V and 11 from J, leaving 18 bases between them. Per the germline V gene, CDR1 is ENHRY and CDR2 is SYGVKD. Here the CDR3 DNA reads TGTGCCATCGGAACCGGGTCTGGGGAGCAGTACTTC. Translated, it gives CAIGTGSGEQYF.

The V call is TRBV9, the J call TRBJ2-5, with 8 positions matching TRBD1. The germline V gene has CDR1 SGDLS and CDR2 YYNGEE. Trimming cost V 0 bases and J 2 bases; bases outside gene matches: 6. CDR3 length: 16 amino acids. CDR3 residues: CASSVGTGGNQETQYF. The CDR3 nucleotides read TGTGCCAGCAGCGTAGGAACAGGGGGGAATCAAGAGACCCAGTACTTC. Supplemented by reference TRBV9 and TRBJ2-5, the full variable domain reads DSGVTQTPKHLITATGQRVTLRCSPRSGDLSVYWYQQSLDQGLQFLIQYYNGEERAKGNILERFSAQQFPDLHSELNLSSLELGDSALYFCASSVGTGGNQETQYFGPGTRLLVL.

This clonotype has more than one count but fewer than ten. In nucleotides, the CDR3 is TGTGCCATCAATGGGGTTGGCGAGCAGTACTTC. Its translation is CAINGVGEQYF. The chain uses TRBV10-3 and TRBJ2-5; unclear D gene. Matching the DNA end better, TRBJ2-7 makes the J call doubtful. Germline V gene sequence: CDR1 ENHRY, CDR2 SYGVKD. The length of the CDR3 is 11 residues.

The V gene is TRBV4-3, the J gene TRBJ1-2; 8 bases align to TRBD1. The CDR3 sequence is 15 residues long. V lost 4 bases, J lost 7 bases, and 11 bases stayed unmatched. CDR1 and CDR2 (germline): LGHNA, YSLEER. For the CDR3, the DNA is TGCGCCAGCAGCCCTTCGGACAGGGCCGGGGGTGGCTACACCTTC. Translating it yields CASSPSDRAGGGYTF.

CDR3 loop: CATGSPYEQYF. The DNA of the CDR3 is TGTGCCACAGGCTCTCCCTACGAGCAGTACTTC. The chain uses TRBV27 and TRBJ2-7; no clear D. Trimming shortened V by 10 bases and J by 2 bases, and 9 bases separated the two germline ends. In germline, CDR1 is MNHEY, CDR2 SMNVEV (reference sequence). The CDR3 spans 11 residues.

The rearrangement uses TRBV12-3 or TRBV12-4 and TRBJ1-1, with D possibly TRBD1 on 6 matching bases. The CDR3 consists of 13 residues. Trimming took 7 bases from V and 4 from J, leaving 13 bases between them. The CDR3 is CASTVQGGTEAFF. The CDR3 coding sequence is TGTGCCAGCACCGTACAGGGAGGCACTGAAGCTTTCTTT.

This sequence joins TRBV19 and TRBJ2-3; 7 bases line up with TRBD2. V gave up 2 bases and J gave up 11 bases; unmatched junction bases: 10. The germline CDR1 and CDR2 sequences are LNHDA and SQIVND (reference sequence). This CDR3 spans 14 amino acids. Here the CDR3 DNA reads TGTGCCAGTAGTATACTAGCGGCACCGAACGAGCAGTATTTT. This translates into CASSILAAPNEQYF.

This clonotype was counted a few times. The rearrangement joins TRBV6-5 to TRBJ2-7; 7 bases are shared with TRBD2. The CDR3 has 16 residues. J lost 1 base, V lost 8 bases, and 14 bases had no gene match. Germline V gene lookup returns CDR1 MNHEY and CDR2 SVGAGI. This CDR3 is CASAAENGGGSYEQYF. In DNA, the CDR3 is TGTGCCAGCGCCGCGGAGAATGGCGGGGGATCCTACGAGCAGTACTTC.

The chain employs TRBV4-3 and TRBJ2-7; 11 bases map to TRBD1. The trim removed 3 bases at V and 2 bases at J, leaving 6 bases unmatched. Germline CDR1 and CDR2: LGHNA and YSLEER. The CDR3 has 16 residues. DNA of the CDR3: TGCGCCAGCAGCCACCCCCCGGGACAGGGGGCCTACGAGCAGTACTTC. It specifies CASSHPPGQGAYEQYF.

The chain links TRBV7-8 to TRBJ2-1; 15 bases are a match to TRBD2. V trimming: 3 bases; J trimming: 3 bases; junction bases outside the gene matches: 3. Germline V gene lookup returns CDR1 SGHVS and CDR2 FQNEAQ. The CDR3 covers 17 residues. CDR3 amino acids: CASSFRTSGGDYNEQFF. CDR3 DNA: TGTGCCAGCAGCTTCCGGACTAGCGGGGGGGACTACAATGAGCAGTTCTTC.